This TCR beta chain was observed in a study of blood T cell repertoires in COVID-19. Produced via immunoSEQ multiplex PCR; TCRdb's table is partial and in-frame only. Here the sample spans over 250,000 clones, about 88% being singletons. This CDR3 contains 10 residues. Germline V gives CDR1 MNHEY, CDR2 SVGAGI. This clonotype originated in a woman between 45 and 60 years old who had recovered from COVID-19. What was sequenced was PBMCs or T cells enriched from blood (not recorded which). This chain joins TRBV6-5 and TRBJ1-3, with no clear D. CDR3 DNA: TGTGGCGAATTTGGAAACACCATATATTTT. It yields the protein CGEFGNTIYF.